This T cell receptor beta chain was sequenced in a study of blood T cells in healthy people across ages. Regarding this clonotype: Its specificity is not known.

Study results and limitations: Naive and antigen-experienced cells were not separated, limiting conclusive comparison.

Then a second PCR, running roughly 7 to 11 cycles, was carried out with a sample-barcoded 5' primer and a J-beta primer mix. MiXCR, applied by TCRdb to the 5' RACE reads, yields one record per CDR3 protein. The sample lists fewer than 1.5 million distinct CDR3 sequences, roughly 40% occurring once. The CDR3 is 14 residues long. CDR1 and CDR2 from the germline V gene are SGHRS and YFSETQ. The J gene is TRBJ2-1, the V gene TRBV5-1; D possibly corresponds to TRBD1 (5 bases). The DNA end is more similar to TRBJ2-7, so the J call may be wrong. This receptor was obtained from a woman younger than 35 in good health. Material: blood. For the CDR3, the DNA is TGCGCCAGCAGCCCCGCAGGGTTCCACAATGAGCAGTACTTC. This translates into CASSPAGFHNEQYF.